This is a list of T cell receptor beta chains from one sample in a study of blood T cell repertoires in COVID-19. The repertoire was sequenced with immunoSEQ multiplex PCR; TCRdb's copy has only in-frame clones and lacks some. Altogether roughly 52,000 clones are present, about four fifths being singletons, with the ten largest covering around 10%. Material: peripheral blood. These TCRs come from a man aged 80 or over with COVID-19, enrolled during active disease. CDR3s include the opening cysteine and the closing phenylalanine or tryptophan. Each record gives: J gene, D gene, clone size, V gene, CDR3 protein, CDR3 DNA. A D gene is named only where the DNA matches it firmly. Some rows have no size entry. The others give once, few or many, or a class for an expanded clone.

J gene: TRBJ1-2
D gene: TRBD1
clone size: -
V gene: TRBV7-2
CDR3 protein: CASSLAHTGDTYGYTF
CDR3 DNA: TGTGCCAGCAGCTTAGCACACACAGGGGATACCTATGGCTACACCTTC

J gene: TRBJ1-1
D gene: -
clone size: -
V gene: TRBV3-1/TRBV3-2
CDR3 protein: CASSLRGTEAFF
CDR3 DNA: TGTGCCAGCAGCCTCAGGGGTACTGAAGCTTTCTTT

J gene: TRBJ1-2
D gene: -
clone size: -
V gene: TRBV7-2
CDR3 protein: CASRRTDSGYTF
CDR3 DNA: TGTGCCAGCAGGAGGACAGACTCTGGCTACACCTTC

J gene: TRBJ2-1
D gene: -
clone size: -
V gene: TRBV19
CDR3 protein: CASSITFSSYNEQFF
CDR3 DNA: TGTGCCAGTAGTATCACGTTCAGCTCCTACAATGAGCAGTTCTTC

J gene: TRBJ2-1
D gene: TRBD2
clone size: -
V gene: TRBV4-3
CDR3 protein: CASSQVSGSWEQFF
CDR3 DNA: TGCGCCAGCAGCCAAGTGAGCGGGAGTTGGGAGCAGTTCTTC

J gene: TRBJ2-3
D gene: TRBD2
clone size: -
V gene: TRBV3-1/TRBV3-2
CDR3 protein: CASSQTSGMTDTQYF
CDR3 DNA: TGTGCCAGCAGCCAGACTAGCGGGATGACAGATACGCAGTATTTT

J gene: TRBJ1-1
D gene: TRBD1
clone size: -
V gene: TRBV19
CDR3 protein: CASEGGQTTGNTEAFF
CDR3 DNA: TGTGCCAGTGAGGGGGGACAGACAACTGGGAACACTGAAGCTTTCTTT

J gene: TRBJ2-1
D gene: -
clone size: once
V gene: TRBV4-3
CDR3 protein: CASSQERLPAYNEQFF
CDR3 DNA: TGCGCCAGCAGCCAAGAGAGGCTACCGGCTTACAATGAGCAGTTCTTC

J gene: TRBJ2-2
D gene: -
clone size: -
V gene: TRBV28
CDR3 protein: CASSPSGHRTGELFF
CDR3 DNA: TGTGCCAGCAGTCCCTCGGGACACCGAACCGGGGAGCTGTTTTTT

J gene: TRBJ2-5
D gene: TRBD1
clone size: few
V gene: TRBV24-1
CDR3 protein: CATSDLKDRGQGQETQYF
CDR3 DNA: TGTGCCACCAGTGACCTCAAGGACAGGGGGCAGGGGCAAGAGACCCAGTACTTC

J gene: TRBJ1-6
D gene: TRBD1
clone size: -
V gene: TRBV6-5
CDR3 protein: CASSSRDSYNSPLHF
CDR3 DNA: TGTGCCAGCAGCAGCCGGGACAGTTATAATTCACCCCTCCACTTT

J gene: TRBJ1-2
D gene: -
clone size: -
V gene: TRBV6-5
CDR3 protein: CASSDALTGYYGYTF
CDR3 DNA: TGTGCCAGCAGCGACGCGTTGACAGGTTACTATGGCTACACCTTC

J gene: TRBJ1-2
D gene: -
clone size: -
V gene: TRBV4-3
CDR3 protein: CASSQELGRTDDYGYTF
CDR3 DNA: TGCGCCAGCAGCCAAGAACTGGGTAGGACTGACGACTATGGCTACACCTTC

J gene: TRBJ2-1
D gene: TRBD2
clone size: -
V gene: TRBV27
CDR3 protein: CASSLQIAGTYNEQFF
CDR3 DNA: TGTGCCAGCAGTTTACAAATAGCGGGTACCTACAATGAGCAGTTCTTC

J gene: TRBJ2-2
D gene: TRBD1
clone size: -
V gene: TRBV28
CDR3 protein: CASSFGDRVSGELFF
CDR3 DNA: TGTGCCAGCAGTTTCGGGGACAGGGTCTCCGGGGAGCTGTTTTTT

J gene: TRBJ2-3
D gene: TRBD2
clone size: -
V gene: TRBV19
CDR3 protein: CASSPRTFGAGGIDTQYF
CDR3 DNA: TGTGCCAGTAGTCCGCGCACATTCGGAGCGGGAGGGATAGATACGCAGTATTTT

J gene: TRBJ2-5
D gene: TRBD1
clone size: few
V gene: TRBV7-7
CDR3 protein: CASSSTGGFVETQYF
CDR3 DNA: TGTGCCAGCAGCTCCACAGGGGGGTTCGTTGAGACCCAGTACTTC

J gene: TRBJ1-2
D gene: TRBD1
clone size: -
V gene: TRBV12-3/TRBV12-4
CDR3 protein: CASTPGQNYGYTF
CDR3 DNA: TGTGCCAGCACCCCGGGACAGAACTATGGCTACACCTTC

J gene: TRBJ2-5
D gene: -
clone size: -
V gene: TRBV19
CDR3 protein: CASSTPGVRETQYF
CDR3 DNA: TGTGCCAGTAGTACGCCCGGGGTCCGGGAGACCCAGTACTTC

J gene: TRBJ2-2
D gene: -
clone size: -
V gene: TRBV19
CDR3 protein: CASRERTANTGELFF
CDR3 DNA: TGTGCCAGTAGGGAGCGGACAGCGAACACCGGGGAGCTGTTTTTT

J gene: TRBJ1-2
D gene: TRBD1
clone size: medium-sized
V gene: TRBV10-1
CDR3 protein: CASSEEVRGLRGYTF
CDR3 DNA: TGCGCCAGCAGTGAAGAAGTAAGGGGGCTAAGGGGCTACACCTTC

J gene: TRBJ1-1
D gene: TRBD1
clone size: -
V gene: TRBV7-9
CDR3 protein: CASSLGGQGANTEAFF
CDR3 DNA: TGTGCCAGCAGCTTAGGAGGACAGGGGGCGAACACTGAAGCTTTCTTT

J gene: TRBJ2-6
D gene: TRBD2
clone size: -
V gene: TRBV5-1
CDR3 protein: CASSLTVAGDSGANVLTF
CDR3 DNA: TGCGCCAGCAGCTTGACGGTAGCGGGGGACTCTGGGGCCAACGTCCTGACTTTC

J gene: TRBJ2-3
D gene: TRBD1
clone size: -
V gene: TRBV5-1
CDR3 protein: CASQDRSGGDTQYF
CDR3 DNA: TGCGCCAGCCAGGACAGGTCTGGGGGAGATACGCAGTATTTT

J gene: TRBJ1-2
D gene: TRBD1
clone size: -
V gene: TRBV7-2
CDR3 protein: CASSAPTGTGGEGYTF
CDR3 DNA: TGTGCCAGCAGCGCCCCGACGGGGACAGGGGGTGAAGGCTACACCTTC

J gene: TRBJ1-1
D gene: -
clone size: -
V gene: TRBV5-5
CDR3 protein: CASSRPPVGNTEAFF
CDR3 DNA: TGTGCCAGCAGCCGCCCTCCGGTCGGGAACACTGAAGCTTTCTTT

J gene: TRBJ1-2
D gene: -
clone size: once
V gene: TRBV6-2/TRBV6-3
CDR3 protein: CASSYVGGDYGYTF
CDR3 DNA: TGTGCCAGCAGTTACGTCGGGGGTGACTATGGCTACACCTTC

J gene: TRBJ2-1
D gene: TRBD2
clone size: once
V gene: TRBV7-9
CDR3 protein: CASSLVRGGLAGDRHEQFF
CDR3 DNA: TGTGCCAGCAGCTTAGTCAGAGGAGGACTAGCGGGAGATAGGCATGAGCAGTTCTTC

J gene: TRBJ1-1
D gene: -
clone size: -
V gene: TRBV27
CDR3 protein: CASSSHWGRNEAFF
CDR3 DNA: TGTGCCAGCAGTTCTCATTGGGGCCGAAATGAAGCTTTCTTT

J gene: TRBJ2-3
D gene: TRBD2
clone size: once
V gene: TRBV4-3
CDR3 protein: CASSQEGGRAVDTQYF
CDR3 DNA: TGCGCCAGCAGCCAAGAAGGCGGGAGGGCCGTAGATACGCAGTATTTT

J gene: TRBJ2-7
D gene: -
clone size: -
V gene: TRBV4-3
CDR3 protein: CASSRGRGYEQYF
CDR3 DNA: TGCGCCAGCAGCCGGGGCCGCGGATACGAGCAGTACTTC

J gene: TRBJ1-3
D gene: -
clone size: -
V gene: TRBV6-5
CDR3 protein: CASSLNQFSGNTIYF
CDR3 DNA: TGTGCCAGCAGCCTAAATCAATTCTCTGGAAACACCATATATTTT

J gene: TRBJ1-5
D gene: TRBD1
clone size: once
V gene: TRBV4-1
CDR3 protein: CASSQEGGRAANQPQHF
CDR3 DNA: TGCGCCAGCAGCCAAGAAGGGGGCAGGGCCGCCAATCAGCCCCAGCATTTT